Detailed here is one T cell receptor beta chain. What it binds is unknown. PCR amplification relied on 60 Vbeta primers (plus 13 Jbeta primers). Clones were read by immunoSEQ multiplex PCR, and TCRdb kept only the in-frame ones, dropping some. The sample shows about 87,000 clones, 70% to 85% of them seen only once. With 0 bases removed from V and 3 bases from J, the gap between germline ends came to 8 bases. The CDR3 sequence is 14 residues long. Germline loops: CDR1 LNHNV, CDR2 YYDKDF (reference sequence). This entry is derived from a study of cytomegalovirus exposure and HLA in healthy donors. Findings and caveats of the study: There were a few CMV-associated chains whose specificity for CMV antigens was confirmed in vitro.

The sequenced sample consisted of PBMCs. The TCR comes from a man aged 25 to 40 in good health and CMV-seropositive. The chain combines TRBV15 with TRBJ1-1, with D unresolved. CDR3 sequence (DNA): TGTGCCACCAGCAGAGACCCTAATCACACTGAAGCTTTCTTT. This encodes CATSRDPNHTEAFF.